This paragraph covers one T cell receptor beta chain sequence. Its antigen is not known. These data come from a study of cytomegalovirus exposure and HLA in healthy donors. With 60 Vbeta and 13 Jbeta primers, the PCR was carried out. Profiled with immunoSEQ multiplex PCR; TCRdb holds only in-frame clones, not every one. The top ten clones hold less than 5% of a sample with approximately 150,000 clones, just under 70% of them seen once. Study conclusions and caveats: Fewer N-insertions than the approximately 680-donor mean were reportedly shown by an Asian-associated ancestry cluster in a later analysis. The study carried out a later analysis of TCR beta sequences. It associated some 17,000 of them with specific HLA alleles at a false discovery rate of 0.05.

The sequencing sample was made of PBMCs. This sequence originates from a man aged 55 to 70 in good health and CMV-seronegative.

The CDR3 sequence is CASRQGNTGELFF. Written as DNA, the CDR3 is TGTGCCAGCAGACAGGGAAACACCGGGGAGCTGTTTTTT. The chain links TRBV6-5 to TRBJ2-2, with D perhaps TRBD1 (6 bases). The germline V gene encodes CDR1 MNHEY and CDR2 SVGAGI. The CDR3 consists of 13 residues. Between the trimmed V and J ends, which lost 6 bases and 2 bases, there was a span of 7 bases.